In this sample, the clone carrying this TCR beta chain turned up a few times. The data stem from a study of T-cell memory formation after mild COVID-19. Per the germline V gene, CDR1 is SGHTA and CDR2 is FQGNSA. This CDR3 has 15 amino acids. V was shortened by 6 bases and J by 0 bases, with 13 bases between the two germline ends. TCRdb re-called the 5' RACE reads with MiXCR, one entry per CDR3 protein. The repertoire has 200,000 to 250,000 distinct CDR3 sequences, roughly a tenth of them found once; the top ten carry around 21%. The sample was PBMCs or a T cell subset sorted from them (not recorded which). This receptor was taken from a man younger than 35 who had mild COVID-19 (a few samples of this study predate the infection). Cell type and time point are not known. The rearrangement links TRBV7-2 to TRBJ2-3; D is tentatively TRBD1 or TRBD2 (5 bases each). Written as DNA, the CDR3 is TGTGCCAGCAGGTCTCCCGGGACCAGCACAGATACGCAGTATTTT. Its protein product is CASRSPGTSTDTQYF.